This entry lists 9 T cell receptor beta chains sequenced from one sample in a study of blood T cell repertoires in COVID-19. TCRdb keeps only in-frame clones here, not all; method: immunoSEQ multiplex PCR. The repertoire has 300,000 to 450,000 clones, 89% of them found once; the top ten carry approximately 3%. Sequenced material: peripheral blood. These receptors originate from a woman aged 25 to 39 with COVID-19, enrolled during active disease.

J is TRBJ2-5 and V is TRBV7-9, with 7 bases matching TRBD1. The CDR3 runs 15 residues. CDR1 SEHNR and CDR2 FQNEAQ come from the germline V gene (reference sequence). The trim removed 2 bases at V and 1 base at J, leaving 4 bases unmatched. CDR3 nucleotide sequence: TGTGCCAGCAGCTTAACCACAGGGGCCCAAGAGACCCAGTACTTC. This translates into CASSLTTGAQETQYF. Full variable domain (outside the CDR3, taken from reference TRBV7-9 and TRBJ2-5): DTGVSQNPRHKITKRGQNVTFRCDPISEHNRLYWYRQTLGQGPEFLTYFQNEAQLEKSRLLSDRFSAERPKGSFSTLEIQRTEQGDSAMYLCASSLTTGAQETQYFGPGTRLLVL.

J is TRBJ2-1 and V is TRBV18, with unresolved D. Trimming removed 2 bases from V and 1 base from J, with 3 bases in between. CDR1 KGHSH and CDR2 LQKENI come from the germline V gene. The CDR3 has 13 residues. CDR3 sequence (DNA): TGTGCCAGCTCACCAACTTCCTACAATGAGCAGTTCTTC. The encoded protein is CASSPTSYNEQFF.

Here the CDR3 reads CASSSQGGRYGYTF. DNA for the CDR3: TGTGCCAGTAGTAGCCAAGGAGGGAGATATGGCTACACCTTC. This rearrangement joins TRBV19 to TRBJ1-2; no reliable D call. V was clipped by 4 bases and J by 5 bases, with 14 bases between them. This CDR3 region has 14 residues. In germline, CDR1 is LNHDA, CDR2 SQIVND (reference sequence).

This clone was seen more than once but under ten times. The chain employs TRBV4-3 and TRBJ2-7; no reliable D call. This CDR3 is 16 amino acids long. V lost 0 bases and J lost 2, with 14 bases in between. Germline V gene sequence: CDR1 LGHNA, CDR2 YSLEER. The CDR3 DNA reads as TGCGCCAGCAGCCAAGAAGGTCCTAGACTCGCCTACGAGCAGTACGTC. Translating gives CASSQEGPRLAYEQYV.

This chain connects TRBV28 to TRBJ1-5, with 8 bases identical to TRBD1. The V and J ends lost 10 bases and 4 bases, in that order; junction bases with no gene match: 9. The CDR3 sequence is 14 residues long. Germline CDR1 is MDHEN and CDR2 is SYDVKM. This chain's CDR3 is CATERQGRNQPQHF. Here the CDR3 DNA reads TGTGCCACCGAAAGACAGGGGCGAAATCAGCCCCAGCATTTT. The full variable domain, with the rest looked up from reference TRBV28 and TRBJ1-5, is DVKVTQSSRYLVKRTGEKVFLECVQDMDHENMFWYRQDPGLGLRLIYFSYDVKMKEKGDIPEGYSVSREKKERFSLILESASTNQTSMYLCATERQGRNQPQHFGDGTRLSIL.

This chain links TRBV4-2 with TRBJ2-3; 12 bases are a match to TRBD2. CDR1 LGHNA and CDR2 YNFKEQ come from the germline V gene. With V trimmed by 2 bases and J by 4 bases, 10 bases remained unmatched. This CDR3 region has 18 residues. The CDR3 here is CASSQTSSLAGGADTQYF. CDR3 nucleotides: TGTGCCAGCAGCCAAACCTCTTCCCTAGCGGGGGGGGCAGATACGCAGTATTTT.

The chain is built from TRBV2 and TRBJ1-6; maybe TRBD1 (5 bases). V was clipped by 4 bases and J by 1 base, with 8 bases between them. The germline V gene has CDR1 SNHLY and CDR2 FYNNEI. The CDR3 is 15 residues long. CDR3 protein: CASSARQSYNSPLHF. CDR3 bases: TGTGCCAGCAGTGCTCGACAGTCCTATAATTCACCCCTCCACTTT.

The V and J genes are TRBV19 and TRBJ1-3, with 7 bases matching TRBD1. The CDR3 is 16 amino acids. Germline assignment: CDR1 LNHDA and CDR2 SQIVND (reference sequence). Trimming at V came to 2 bases and at J to 1 base, leaving 5 bases not matched to a gene. This CDR3 is CASSIRTGESGNTIYF. DNA for the CDR3: TGTGCCAGTAGTATAAGAACAGGGGAGTCTGGAAACACCATATATTTT.

The chain couples TRBV11-1 to TRBJ2-1, with 9 bases identical to TRBD1. Unmatched junction bases numbered 10, after V lost 6 bases and J lost 7 bases. CDR3 size: 15 residues. CDR1 and CDR2 from the germline V gene are SGHAT and FQDESV (reference sequence). CDR3 protein: CASRVTGTGSNEQFF. The CDR3 nucleotides read TGTGCCAGCAGGGTAACCGGGACAGGGAGTAATGAGCAGTTCTTC.